These 32 T cell receptor beta chains came from one sample sequenced in a study of cytomegalovirus exposure and HLA in healthy donors. This PCR relied on a set of 60 Vbeta primers and 13 Jbeta primers. Repertoires were generated with immunoSEQ multiplex PCR, while TCRdb's copy carries only in-frame clones and drops some. The table lists some 120,000 clones, 70% to 75% of them singletons. What was sequenced was PBMCs. These TCRs come from a woman in her forties in good health and CMV-seronegative.

This clone has just one count. The J gene is TRBJ2-1, the V gene TRBV7-2; D not resolved. The CDR3 contains 12 residues. Germline-derived CDR1 and CDR2 are SGHTA and FQGNSA. V lost 5 bases and J 7 bases, leaving 9 bases between the germline ends. CDR3 sequence: CASSLTLNEQFF. The CDR3, as DNA: TGTGCCAGCAGCCTGACTCTAAATGAGCAGTTCTTC. The whole variable domain, remainder taken from reference TRBV7-2 and TRBJ2-1, is GAGVSQSPSNKVTEKGKDVELRCDPISGHTALYWYRQSLGQGLEFLIYFQGNSAPDKSGLPSDRFSAERTGGSVSTLTIQRTQQEDSAVYLCASSLTLNEQFFGPGTRLTVL.

This rearrangement joins TRBV29-1 to TRBJ2-3; 10 positions agree with TRBD2. This CDR3 has 15 amino acids. CDR1 and CDR2 from the germline V gene are SQVTM and ANQGSEA. The trim removed 4 bases at V and 4 bases at J, leaving 8 bases unmatched. As DNA, the CDR3 is TGCAGCGTTGGGGGGGTTAGCGGGAGGTCAGATACGCAGTATTTT. Translating it yields CSVGGVSGRSDTQYF.

This clone turned up a few times. The CDR3 loop is CASSMGHNTGELFF. For the CDR3, the DNA is TGTGCCAGTAGTATGGGACACAACACCGGGGAGCTGTTTTTT. The chain employs TRBV19 and TRBJ2-2; D perhaps matches TRBD1 (6 bases). V shed 3 bases and J shed 2 bases, with 7 bases lying between them. CDR1 and CDR2 from the germline V gene are LNHDA and SQIVND (reference sequence). The CDR3 spans 14 residues.

The J gene is TRBJ2-7, the V gene TRBV7-8, with 11 positions matching TRBD2. The V gene end was trimmed by 5 bases and the J gene end by 0 bases; junction bases not matched to a gene: 21. Per germline, CDR1 SGHVS and CDR2 FQNEAQ. The CDR3 contains 21 residues. CDR3 sequence reads: CASSPRVGLGTSGLSSYEQYF. The CDR3 DNA follows: TGTGCCAGCAGCCCTAGAGTCGGTCTCGGGACTAGCGGATTAAGCTCCTACGAGCAGTACTTC.

This clone was seen once. The rearrangement links TRBV11-2 to TRBJ1-5; 9 nucleotides align to TRBD1. Germline CDR1 SGHAT, CDR2 FQNNGV. V was clipped by 5 bases and J by 4 bases; unmatched bases: 6. This CDR3 is 15 amino acids long. CDR3 region: CASSRRQGGNQPQHF. CDR3 coding DNA: TGTGCCAGCAGCCGTCGACAGGGGGGAAATCAGCCCCAGCATTTT.

About this clone: Distinct nucleotide sequences in the sample also encode this CDR3. J is TRBJ2-1 and V is TRBV5-1; TRBD2 matches 7 bases. The CDR3 is 16 amino acids. The V gene end was trimmed by 0 bases and the J gene end by 0 bases; junction bases not matched to a gene: 3. Germline CDR1 SGHRS, CDR2 YFSETQ. CDR3 bases: TGCGCCAGCAGCTTGGCCGGGGGGAGCTCCTACAATGAGCAGTTCTTC. Its translation is CASSLAGGSSYNEQFF.

CDR3 sequence (DNA): TGTGCCAGCAGCCAAGATGACCGGACAAATACGCAGTATTTT. Translation: CASSQDDRTNTQYF. This chain uses TRBV4-2 with TRBJ2-3; possibly TRBD1 for D (5 bases). V was shortened by 0 bases and J by 7 bases, with 11 bases between the two germline ends. Looked up from germline, CDR1 is LGHNA and CDR2 is YNFKEQ. This CDR3 spans 14 amino acids.

The chain carries TRBV10-1 and TRBJ1-5, with D unclear. V was trimmed by 2 bases and J by 3 bases, leaving 8 bases between them. The germline V gene encodes CDR1 WNHNN and CDR2 SYGVQD (reference sequence). This CDR3 spans 14 amino acids. CDR3 nucleotides: TGCGCCAGCAGTGAGGGCCGGGACAATCAGCCCCAGCATTTT. Translation gives CASSEGRDNQPQHF.

The chain combines TRBV4-2 with TRBJ2-7, with TRBD2 identical over 10 bases. V lost 0 bases to trimming and J lost 3 bases; unmatched junction nucleotides: 2. There are 15 residues in the CDR3. Germline V gene lookup returns CDR1 LGHNA and CDR2 YNFKEQ. DNA for the CDR3: TGTGCCAGCAGCCAAGAATGGACTAGCGGCTACGAGCAGTACTTC. Amino acid sequence: CASSQEWTSGYEQYF.

This clone was picked up a small number of times. J is TRBJ1-6 and V is TRBV7-2, with TRBD1 identical over 8 bases. The CDR3 consists of 14 residues. The germline CDR1 and CDR2 sequences are SGHTA and FQGNSA. V gave up 3 bases and J gave up 11 bases; unmatched junction bases: 6. The CDR3 sequence: CASSFDRGVAPLHF. CDR3 nucleotides: TGTGCCAGCAGCTTTGACAGGGGTGTTGCACCCCTCCACTTT. The variable domain in full, with the rest retrieved from reference TRBV7-2 and TRBJ1-6, is GAGVSQSPSNKVTEKGKDVELRCDPISGHTALYWYRQSLGQGLEFLIYFQGNSAPDKSGLPSDRFSAERTGGSVSTLTIQRTQQEDSAVYLCASSFDRGVAPLHFGNGTRLTVT.

The chain couples TRBV7-9 to TRBJ1-3; no firm D call. Germline V gene lookup returns CDR1 SEHNR and CDR2 FQNEAQ (reference sequence). V was trimmed by 5 bases and J by 4 bases, leaving 12 bases between them. The CDR3 totals 14 residues. As DNA, the CDR3 is TGTGCCAGCAGCAAGAGCGGACCGGGAAACACCATATATTTT. Translating it yields CASSKSGPGNTIYF. The whole variable domain, remainder taken from reference TRBV7-9 and TRBJ1-3, is DTGVSQNPRHKITKRGQNVTFRCDPISEHNRLYWYRQTLGQGPEFLTYFQNEAQLEKSRLLSDRFSAERPKGSFSTLEIQRTEQGDSAMYLCASSKSGPGNTIYFGEGSWLTVV.

This clone was counted between two and nine times. This rearrangement joins TRBV7-2 to TRBJ2-3; 10 nucleotides agree with TRBD2. The germline gives CDR1 SGHTA, CDR2 FQGNSA. This CDR3 comprises 16 residues. Trimming removed 3 bases from V and 3 bases from J; junction bases left unmatched: 6. CDR3 in DNA: TGTGCCAGCAGCTTCTCCGGACTAGCGGTAACAGATACGCAGTATTTT. Protein: CASSFSGLAVTDTQYF.

The CDR3 is CASSYSSNYEQYF. DNA of the CDR3: TGTGCCAGCAGTTACTCATCCAATTACGAGCAGTACTTC. The V and J genes are TRBV6-5 and TRBJ2-7; D is unresolved. This CDR3 contains 13 residues. Trimming cost V 0 bases and J 4 bases, with 7 bases left between them. Germline assignment: CDR1 MNHEY and CDR2 SVGAGI.

The V call is TRBV7-7, the J call TRBJ2-6; D is unresolved. There are 12 residues in the CDR3. Germline V lookup: CDR1 SSHAT, CDR2 FNYEAQ (reference sequence). The CDR3 loop is CATGSGANVLTF. CDR3 nucleotide sequence: TGTGCTACGGGCTCTGGGGCCAACGTCCTGACTTTC.

This clone came up once. This chain connects TRBV19 to TRBJ2-7; 10 bases agree with TRBD2. V lost 4 bases, J lost 2 bases, and 11 bases stayed unmatched. The germline V gene has CDR1 LNHDA and CDR2 SQIVND (reference sequence). CDR3 size: 17 residues. CDR3 bases: TGTGCCAGTAGTACCCCTAGGACTAGCGGAGCGGCCTACGAGCAGTACTTC. Protein: CASSTPRTSGAAYEQYF. The full variable domain, in which reference TRBV19 and TRBJ2-7 provide the parts outside the CDR3, is DGGITQSPKYLFRKEGQNVTLSCEQNLNHDAMYWYRQDPGQGLRLIYYSQIVNDFQKGDIAEGYSVSREKKESFPLTVTSAQKNPTAFYLCASSTPRTSGAAYEQYFGPGTRLTVT.

V usage is TRBV19 and J usage is TRBJ1-3, with TRBD1 matching 9 bases. Trimming at V came to 5 bases and at J to 0 bases, leaving 14 bases not matched to a gene. This CDR3 has 19 residues. CDR1 and CDR2 from the germline V gene are LNHDA and SQIVND (reference sequence). This CDR3 reads CASSPRTGDIPYSGNTIYF. DNA of the CDR3: TGTGCCAGTAGTCCTCGGACAGGGGACATACCTTACTCTGGAAACACCATATATTTT. Full variable domain (rest looked up from reference TRBV19 and TRBJ1-3): DGGITQSPKYLFRKEGQNVTLSCEQNLNHDAMYWYRQDPGQGLRLIYYSQIVNDFQKGDIAEGYSVSREKKESFPLTVTSAQKNPTAFYLCASSPRTGDIPYSGNTIYFGEGSWLTVV.

This CDR3 is CASSIRDRSYEQYF. CDR3 in DNA: TGTGCCAGCAGTATACGGGACAGATCCTACGAGCAGTACTTC. The chain employs TRBV6-1 and TRBJ2-5; 7 bases agree with TRBD1. The J call may be faulty, since TRBJ2-7 better matches the DNA end. CDR3 length: 14 residues. Germline CDR1 is MNHNS and CDR2 is SASEGT.

This rearrangement joins TRBV2 to TRBJ1-5; D is possibly TRBD1 (6 bases). The CDR3 has 14 residues. The V end lost 5 bases, the J end lost 7 bases, and 15 bases lay between the germline ends. In germline, CDR1 is SNHLY, CDR2 FYNNEI. In nucleotides, the CDR3 is TGTGCCAGCAGTTCCTCCAGACAGGTCCAGCCCCAGCATTTT. Protein sequence: CASSSSRQVQPQHF. Combining the CDR3 with reference TRBV2 and TRBJ1-5 gives the whole variable domain EPEVTQTPSHQVTQMGQEVILRCVPISNHLYFYWYRQILGQKVEFLVSFYNNEISEKSEIFDDQFSVERPDGSNFTLKIRSTKLEDSAMYFCASSSSRQVQPQHFGDGTRLSIL.

The chain carries TRBV5-3 and TRBJ2-1, with a possible D match to TRBD1 (6 bases). TRBV5-3 is identified as an open reading frame with a role that is uncertain. CDR3 length equals 16 residues. V gave up 4 bases and J gave up 0 bases, with 14 bases separating them. This chain's CDR3 is CARSTTGNSSYNEQFF. The DNA of the CDR3 is TGTGCCAGAAGCACGACAGGTAATAGCTCCTACAATGAGCAGTTCTTC.

The J gene is TRBJ1-5, the V gene TRBV6-1, with D unresolved. With 6 bases removed from V and 0 bases from J, the gap between germline ends came to 6 bases. CDR1 MNHNS and CDR2 SASEGT come from the germline V gene. The CDR3 has 13 residues. CDR3 loop: CASSPNSNQPQHF. The DNA for the CDR3 is TGTGCCAGCAGCCCAAATAGCAATCAGCCCCAGCATTTT.

This clone turned up a few times. The V and J genes are TRBV18 and TRBJ2-3; a possible D gene is TRBD1 (6 bases). The ends were cut back, 0 bases at V and 6 bases at J, with 10 bases in the middle. The germline V gene has CDR1 KGHSH and CDR2 LQKENI. The CDR3 runs to 14 residues. The CDR3 loop reads CASSPPPQGDTQYF. The CDR3 DNA reads as TGTGCCAGCTCACCACCTCCTCAGGGGGATACGCAGTATTTT. Complete variable domain (other parts from reference TRBV18 and TRBJ2-3): NAGVMQNPRHLVRRRGQEARLRCSPMKGHSHVYWYRQLPEEGLKFMVYLQKENIIDESGMPKERFSAEFPKEGPSILRIQQVVRGDSAAYFCASSPPPQGDTQYFGPGTRLTVL.

V gene TRBV19 combines with J gene TRBJ2-7; perhaps TRBD2 as D (6 bases). Germline lookup yields CDR1 LNHDA and CDR2 SQIVND (reference sequence). The CDR3 is made up of 15 amino acids. V lost 4 bases and J lost 0, with 13 bases in between. The DNA of the CDR3 is TGTGCCAGTAGTAGCGGGACTTGGAGCTCCTACGAGCAGTACTTC. Translating gives CASSSGTWSSYEQYF.

The chain employs TRBV7-3 and TRBJ2-5, with 10 nucleotides matching TRBD2. The ends lost 2 bases at V and 4 bases at J; junction bases unmatched: 4. The germline gives CDR1 SGHTA, CDR2 FQGTGA. This CDR3 region has 15 residues. CDR3 sequence reads: CASSLQAGGPETQYF. The CDR3, as DNA: TGTGCCAGCAGCTTACAAGCGGGGGGGCCAGAGACCCAGTACTTC.

The chain is built from TRBV9 and TRBJ2-2; TRBD1 agrees at 7 bases. J lost 1 base, V lost 0 bases, and 6 bases had no gene match. Germline CDR1 reads SGDLS; CDR2 reads YYNGEE. The CDR3 runs to 17 residues. The CDR3 sequence is CASSVGIGQENTGELFF. DNA for the CDR3: TGTGCCAGCAGCGTAGGAATCGGACAGGAGAACACCGGGGAGCTGTTTTTT.

This sequence joins TRBV4-3 and TRBJ1-2, with 7 bases identical to TRBD1. This CDR3 region has 15 residues. Trimming took 4 bases from V and 8 from J; bases not matched to a gene: 13. Germline V CDR1 and CDR2: LGHNA, YSLEER. The CDR3 nucleotides read TGCGCCAGCAGCCCTAAGGGGGCACAGCGCTCCGGCTACACCTTC. This gives the protein CASSPKGAQRSGYTF.

The rearrangement uses TRBV7-3 and TRBJ2-5; D is ambiguous. This CDR3 has 13 amino acids. The ends were cut back, 5 bases at V and 2 bases at J, with 9 bases in the middle. Germline CDR1 is SGHTA and CDR2 is FQGTGA. CDR3 loop: CASSEIQQETQYF. In nucleotides, the CDR3 is TGTGCCAGCAGCGAGATCCAACAAGAGACCCAGTACTTC.

The rearrangement links TRBV6-5 to TRBJ2-3, with 7 bases that match TRBD2. This CDR3 spans 13 amino acids. In germline, CDR1 is MNHEY, CDR2 SVGAGI. Losses at the gene ends were 8 bases for V and 5 bases for J; bases not matched to a gene: 7. The CDR3 DNA is TGTGCCAGCGGGCGGGAGTTAGGAGATACGCAGTATTTT. Translated: CASGRELGDTQYF.

The V call is TRBV5-6, the J call TRBJ2-1; TRBD1 agrees at 9 bases. CDR1 SGHDT and CDR2 YYEEEE come from the germline V gene. CDR3 length: 16 amino acids. Trimming cost V 5 bases and J 2 bases; bases outside gene matches: 8. The CDR3: CASSYRGRQTYNEQFF. CDR3 nucleotides: TGTGCCAGCAGTTACAGGGGGCGACAAACCTACAATGAGCAGTTCTTC. Variable domain in full (rest from reference TRBV5-6 and TRBJ2-1): DAGVTQSPTHLIKTRGQQVTLRCSPKSGHDTVSWYQQALGQGPQFIFQYYEEEERQRGNFPDRFSGHQFPNYSSELNVNALLLGDSALYLCASSYRGRQTYNEQFFGPGTRLTVL.

DNA of the CDR3: TGTGCCAGTAGTATAGAGGGCGTAGAGACCCAGTACTTC. This codes for CASSIEGVETQYF. The gene calls are TRBV19 and TRBJ2-5; no definite D call. The CDR3 sequence is 13 residues long. Germline values: CDR1 LNHDA, CDR2 SQIVND (reference sequence). Deletions cut 0 bases from V and 4 bases from J, with 6 bases between.

The genes are TRBV19 and TRBJ1-1, with D uncertain. The CDR3 is 17 amino acids. Germline CDR1 and CDR2: LNHDA and SQIVND (reference sequence). The V and J ends lost 0 bases and 6 bases respectively, with 20 bases between them. CDR3 in DNA: TGTGCCAGTAGTATAGACGGCGGTGGCGGGTCGTCATCTGAAGCTTTCTTT. It is translated as CASSIDGGGGSSSEAFF.

The CDR3 DNA is TGTGCCAGCAGCTTAGAATACAGGGGCTCGGCACCCCTCCACTTT. Translated, it gives CASSLEYRGSAPLHF. The chain is built from TRBV11-2 and TRBJ1-6, with 7 bases that match TRBD1. Germline V gene sequence: CDR1 SGHAT, CDR2 FQNNGV. The trim removed 0 bases at V and 11 bases at J, leaving 7 bases unmatched. The CDR3 extends over 15 amino acids.

The gene calls are TRBV6-1 and TRBJ1-3, with D possibly matching TRBD1 (6 bases). Germline-derived CDR1 and CDR2 are MNHNS and SASEGT. The CDR3 runs 14 residues. The ends were cut back, 6 bases at V and 4 bases at J, with 13 bases in the middle. CDR3 sequence reads: CASRPQGYGNTIYF. DNA for the CDR3: TGTGCCAGCAGACCTCAGGGGTACGGAAACACCATATATTTT.